This record looks at one TCR beta chain sequence and its context. The sample comes from a study of cytomegalovirus exposure and HLA in healthy donors. Primers: 60 Vbeta forward and 13 Jbeta reverse. The assay was immunoSEQ multiplex PCR, and TCRdb's table has in-frame clones only and misses some. This sample has roughly 99,000 clones, with 70% to 80% found just once. The sample consisted of PBMCs. The TCR comes from a male donor in good health and CMV-seropositive.

CDR3 in amino acids: CASSYGQGNQPQHF. The CDR3 nucleotides read TGTGCCAGCAGTTACGGACAGGGAAATCAGCCCCAGCATTTT. V gene TRBV6-5 combines with J gene TRBJ1-5; TRBD1 aligns across 8 bases. CDR3 size: 14 residues. The junction had 1 base not matched to a gene; V was cut back by 2 bases and J by 4 bases. Germline values: CDR1 MNHEY, CDR2 SVGAGI.